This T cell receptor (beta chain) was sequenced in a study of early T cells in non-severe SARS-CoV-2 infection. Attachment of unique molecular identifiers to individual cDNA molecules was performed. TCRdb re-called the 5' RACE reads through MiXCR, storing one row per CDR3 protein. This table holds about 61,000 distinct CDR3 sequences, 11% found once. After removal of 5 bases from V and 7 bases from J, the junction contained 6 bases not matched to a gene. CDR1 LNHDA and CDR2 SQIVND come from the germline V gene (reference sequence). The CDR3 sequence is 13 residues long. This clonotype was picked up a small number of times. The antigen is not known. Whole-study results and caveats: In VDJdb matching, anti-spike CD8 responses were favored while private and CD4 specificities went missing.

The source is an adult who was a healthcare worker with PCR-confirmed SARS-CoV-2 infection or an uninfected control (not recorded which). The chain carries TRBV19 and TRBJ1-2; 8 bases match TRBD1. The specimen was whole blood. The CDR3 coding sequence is TGTGCCAGTAGTCCCCGGACAGGGTTTGGCTACACCTTC. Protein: CASSPRTGFGYTF.